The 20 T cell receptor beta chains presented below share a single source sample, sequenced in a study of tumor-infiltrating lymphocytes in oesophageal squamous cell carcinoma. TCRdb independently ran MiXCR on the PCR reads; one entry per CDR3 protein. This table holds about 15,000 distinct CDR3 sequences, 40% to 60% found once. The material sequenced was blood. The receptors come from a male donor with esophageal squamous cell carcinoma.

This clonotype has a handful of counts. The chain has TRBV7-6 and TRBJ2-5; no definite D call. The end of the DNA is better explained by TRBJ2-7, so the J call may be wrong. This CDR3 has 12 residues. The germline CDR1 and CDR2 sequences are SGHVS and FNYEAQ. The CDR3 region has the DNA TGTGCCAGCAGCTTAGCGATAGGCGAGCAGTACTTC. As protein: CASSLAIGEQYF.

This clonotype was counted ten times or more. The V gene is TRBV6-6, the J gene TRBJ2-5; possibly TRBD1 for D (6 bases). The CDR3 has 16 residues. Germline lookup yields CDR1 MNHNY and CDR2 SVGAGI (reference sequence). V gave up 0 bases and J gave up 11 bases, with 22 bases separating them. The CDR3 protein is CASSYSNQGIGNEQYF. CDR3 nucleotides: TGTGCCAGCAGTTACTCGAACCAGGGGATCGGCAATGAGCAGTACTTC.

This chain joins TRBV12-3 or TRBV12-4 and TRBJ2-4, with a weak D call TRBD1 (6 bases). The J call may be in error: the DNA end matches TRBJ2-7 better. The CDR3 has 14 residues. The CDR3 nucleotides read TGTGCCAGCAGTTCCGGACAGAACTCCTACGAGCAGTACTTC. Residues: CASSSGQNSYEQYF.

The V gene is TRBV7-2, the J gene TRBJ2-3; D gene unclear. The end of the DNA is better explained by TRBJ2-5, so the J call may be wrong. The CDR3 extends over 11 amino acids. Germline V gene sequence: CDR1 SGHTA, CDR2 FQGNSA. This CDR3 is CASSFLETQYF. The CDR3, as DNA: TGTGCCAGCAGCTTTTTAGAGACCCAGTACTTC.

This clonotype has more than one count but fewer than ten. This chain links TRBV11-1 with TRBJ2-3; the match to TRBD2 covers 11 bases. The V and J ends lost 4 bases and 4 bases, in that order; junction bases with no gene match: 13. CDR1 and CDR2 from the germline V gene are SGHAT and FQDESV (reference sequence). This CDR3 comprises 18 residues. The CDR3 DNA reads TGTGCCAGCAGCTCCCAGGCCTTACTAGCGGGAGTAGCAGATACGCAGTATTTT. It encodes CASSSQALLAGVADTQYF.

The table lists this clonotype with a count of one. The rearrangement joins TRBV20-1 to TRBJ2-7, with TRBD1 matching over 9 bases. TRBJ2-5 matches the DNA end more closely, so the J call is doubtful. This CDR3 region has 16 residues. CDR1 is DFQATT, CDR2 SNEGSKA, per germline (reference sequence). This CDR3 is CSARGNRGRLQETQYF. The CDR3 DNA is TGCAGTGCTAGAGGAAACAGGGGGCGCCTCCAAGAGACCCAGTACTTC.

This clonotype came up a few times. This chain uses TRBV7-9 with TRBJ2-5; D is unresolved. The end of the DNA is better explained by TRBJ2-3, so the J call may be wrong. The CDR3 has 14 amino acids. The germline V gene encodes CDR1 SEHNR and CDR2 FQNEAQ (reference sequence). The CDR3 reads CASSLAPRSHTQYF. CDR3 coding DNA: TGTGCCAGCAGCTTAGCGCCCCGGAGTCATACGCAGTATTTT.

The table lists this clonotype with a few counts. This CDR3 is CASSYSLPESYNEQYF. Here the CDR3 DNA reads TGTGCCAGCAGTTACTCCTTGCCTGAATCCTACAATGAGCAGTATTTT. This chain joins TRBV6-6 and TRBJ2-3; D is uncertain. The germline V gene has CDR1 MNHNY and CDR2 SVGAGI (reference sequence). The CDR3 length is 16 residues. V dropped 0 bases and J dropped 11 bases, with 21 bases sitting between them.

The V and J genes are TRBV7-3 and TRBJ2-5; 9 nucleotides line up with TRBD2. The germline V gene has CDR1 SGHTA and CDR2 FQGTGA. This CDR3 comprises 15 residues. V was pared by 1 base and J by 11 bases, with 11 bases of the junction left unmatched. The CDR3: CASSLRSSGTGEQYF. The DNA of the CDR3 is TGTGCCAGCAGCTTAAGGTCTAGCGGGACGGGTGAGCAGTACTTC.

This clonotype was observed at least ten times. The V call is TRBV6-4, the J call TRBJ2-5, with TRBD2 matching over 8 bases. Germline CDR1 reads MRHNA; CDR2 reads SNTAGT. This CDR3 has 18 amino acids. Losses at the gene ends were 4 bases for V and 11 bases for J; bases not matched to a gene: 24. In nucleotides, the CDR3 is TGTGCCAGCAGTGCTTCCCACTCAACTAGCGGACCCTCCAGGGAGCAGTACTTC. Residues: CASSASHSTSGPSREQYF.

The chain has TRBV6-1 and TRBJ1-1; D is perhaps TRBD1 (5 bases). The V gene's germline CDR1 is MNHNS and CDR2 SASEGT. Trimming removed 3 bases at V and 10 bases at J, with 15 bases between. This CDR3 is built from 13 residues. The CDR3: CASSDPIWGGAFF. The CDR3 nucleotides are TGTGCCAGCAGTGATCCCATTTGGGGGGGAGCTTTCTTT.

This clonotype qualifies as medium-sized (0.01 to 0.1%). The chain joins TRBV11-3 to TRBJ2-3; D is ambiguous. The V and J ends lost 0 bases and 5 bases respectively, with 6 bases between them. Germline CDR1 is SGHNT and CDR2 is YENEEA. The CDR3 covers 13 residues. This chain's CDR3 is CASSLDHRDTQYF. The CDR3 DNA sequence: TGTGCCAGCAGCTTAGATCACCGAGATACGCAGTATTTT.

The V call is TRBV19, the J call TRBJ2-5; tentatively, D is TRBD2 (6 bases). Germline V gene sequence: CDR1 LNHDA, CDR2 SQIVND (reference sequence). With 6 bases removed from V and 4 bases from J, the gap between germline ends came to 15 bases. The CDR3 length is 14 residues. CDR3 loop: CASSWRGGSETQYF. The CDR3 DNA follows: TGTGCCAGTAGCTGGCGGGGAGGCTCAGAGACCCAGTACTTC.

CDR3 sequence (DNA): TGTGCCAGCAGTCGCGACAGGGTAGGCGAGCAGTTCTTC. Amino acids: CASSRDRVGEQFF. The chain joins TRBV11-2 to TRBJ2-5, with 7 bases matching TRBD1. With the DNA end fitting TRBJ2-1 better, the J assignment may be wrong. Germline lookup yields CDR1 SGHAT and CDR2 FQNNGV. The CDR3 has 13 amino acids.

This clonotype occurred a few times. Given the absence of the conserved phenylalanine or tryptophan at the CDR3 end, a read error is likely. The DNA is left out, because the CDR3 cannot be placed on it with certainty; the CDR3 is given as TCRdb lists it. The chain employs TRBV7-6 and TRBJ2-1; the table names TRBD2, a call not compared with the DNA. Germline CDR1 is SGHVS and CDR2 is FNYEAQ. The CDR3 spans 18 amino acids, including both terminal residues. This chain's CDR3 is CASSLVGEGISDEQYFGS.

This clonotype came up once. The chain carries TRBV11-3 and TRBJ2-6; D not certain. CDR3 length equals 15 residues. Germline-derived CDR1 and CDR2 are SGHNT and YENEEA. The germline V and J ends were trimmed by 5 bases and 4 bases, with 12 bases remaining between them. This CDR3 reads CASSTLSTGANVLTF. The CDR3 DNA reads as TGTGCCAGCAGCACCCTATCAACCGGGGCCAACGTCCTGACTTTC.

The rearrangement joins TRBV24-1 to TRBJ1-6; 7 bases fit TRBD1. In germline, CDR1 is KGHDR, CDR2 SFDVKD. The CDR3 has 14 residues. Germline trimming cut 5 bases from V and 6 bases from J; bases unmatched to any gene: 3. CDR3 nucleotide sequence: TGTGCCACCAGTGCTGACAGGGTTAATTCACCCCTCCACTTT. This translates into CATSADRVNSPLHF.

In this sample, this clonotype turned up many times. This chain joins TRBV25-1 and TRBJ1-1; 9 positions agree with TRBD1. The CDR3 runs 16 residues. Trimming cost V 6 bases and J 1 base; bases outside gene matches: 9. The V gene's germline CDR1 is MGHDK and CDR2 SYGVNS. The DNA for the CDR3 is TGTGCCAGCAGCGGGATACTGACAGGGGGGAACACTGAAGCTTTCTTT. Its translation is CASSGILTGGNTEAFF.

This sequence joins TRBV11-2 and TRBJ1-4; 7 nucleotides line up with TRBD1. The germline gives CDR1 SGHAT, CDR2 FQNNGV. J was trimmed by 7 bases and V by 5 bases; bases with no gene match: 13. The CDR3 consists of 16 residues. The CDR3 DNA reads TGTGCCAGCAGCGTACGCGACAGGGCGGGTATTGAAAAACTGTTTTTT. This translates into CASSVRDRAGIEKLFF.

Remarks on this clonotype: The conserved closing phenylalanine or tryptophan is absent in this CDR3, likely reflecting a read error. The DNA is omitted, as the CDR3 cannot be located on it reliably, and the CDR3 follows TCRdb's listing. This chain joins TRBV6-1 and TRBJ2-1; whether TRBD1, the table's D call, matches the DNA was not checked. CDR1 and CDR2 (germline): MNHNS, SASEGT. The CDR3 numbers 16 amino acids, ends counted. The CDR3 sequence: CASSTPTGTYGYTFGS.